Following are 5 T cell receptor beta chains from one sample sequenced in a study of CXCR3-negative and CXCR3-positive naive CD8 T cells. The TRB cDNA libraries were prepared by 5' RACE with UMI labels. TCRdb reanalyzed the 5' RACE reads, giving one entry per CDR3 protein sequence and no DNA. The table lists 6,500 to 7,000 distinct CDR3 sequences. What was sequenced was naive CXCR3- CD8+ T cells from blood. Subset indicated: CD45RO-CCR7+CD27+CD95- naive CD8+ T cells lacking CXCR3 (TNR3-). The receptors here all came from a human donor in good health. Some clones in this sample may be carry-over from other donors' samples.

The V call is TRBV3-1, the J call TRBJ1-2; TCRdb names TRBD1, which stays unverified in the absence of DNA. Germline CDR1 reads LGHDT; CDR2 reads YNNKEL (reference sequence). CDR3 length: 16 amino acids. CDR3 sequence reads: CASSQVLGQGASGYTF.

This clonotype is classed as medium-sized by frequency. The chain combines TRBV20-1 with TRBJ1-1. Germline assignment: CDR1 DFQATT and CDR2 SNEGSKA (reference sequence). CDR3 length equals 14 residues. The CDR3 loop reads CSARDQTLNTEAFF.

The chain couples TRBV29-1 to TRBJ2-5; TCRdb's assignment of TRBD1 cannot be checked, as there is no DNA. CDR1 SQVTM and CDR2 ANQGSEA come from the germline V gene. This CDR3 comprises 16 residues. The CDR3 protein is CSVEDLSKTGGETQYF.

The chain links TRBV20-1 to TRBJ1-5. Germline V gives CDR1 DFQATT, CDR2 SNEGSKA (reference sequence). The CDR3 runs to 13 residues. This CDR3 reads CSARLGRNQPQHF.

The J gene is TRBJ2-1, the V gene TRBV29-1; the TCRdb call, TRBD2, lacks DNA for checking. CDR1 SQVTM and CDR2 ANQGSEA come from the germline V gene. The CDR3 length is 15 residues. The CDR3 protein is CSAPGASFPYNEQFF.